Shown below are 14 T cell receptor beta chains from a single sample sequenced in a study of T cells expressing NK-cell markers. Using the 5' RACE reads, TCRdb records one entry per CDR3 protein without DNA. The sample includes fewer than 550,000 distinct CDR3 sequences. The material sequenced was blood T cells: a sorted CD56 or NKG2C T cell subset, CD4+ or CD8+ T cells, or bulk PBMC T cells (not recorded which). The receptors shown here come from a woman aged 50 to 60 in good health.

The chain has TRBV4-1 and TRBJ1-1; the D call from TCRdb, TRBD1, cannot be confirmed without DNA. Per the germline V gene, CDR1 is MGHRA and CDR2 is YSYEKL. The CDR3 is made up of 15 amino acids. CDR3 sequence reads: CASSLIIQGNTEAFF.

J is TRBJ2-5 and V is TRBV11-1; TCRdb reports TRBD2, a call that lacks DNA to check it against. Germline V gives CDR1 SGHAT, CDR2 FQDESV (reference sequence). The CDR3 runs to 15 residues. The CDR3 spells CASSPRRTDKETQYF.

The chain has TRBV12-3 or TRBV12-4 and TRBJ1-5. CDR3 length: 16 amino acids. CDR3 sequence: CASSFLTGELNQPQHF.

This chain joins TRBV5-1 and TRBJ2-7; TCRdb lists TRBD1, though no DNA is available to test this call. The germline V gene has CDR1 SGHRS and CDR2 YFSETQ. The CDR3 totals 11 residues. CDR3 region: CASREGGEQYF.

V and J are TRBV6-1 and TRBJ1-1. The CDR3 runs 12 residues. CDR1 and CDR2 from the germline V gene are MNHNS and SASEGT. The CDR3 loop reads CASKVGLTEAFF.

The chain links TRBV7-2 to TRBJ1-1; the TCRdb D gene call, TRBD1, has no DNA to confirm it. This CDR3 is built from 14 residues. Germline CDR1 SGHTA, CDR2 FQGNSA. This CDR3 is CASSLRGWDTEAFF.

J is TRBJ2-5 and V is TRBV5-1; TCRdb lists TRBD2, though no DNA is available to test this call. The germline V gene encodes CDR1 SGHRS and CDR2 YFSETQ. This CDR3 is 14 amino acids long. The CDR3 region is CASRGLAGEETQYF.

The chain is built from TRBV19 and TRBJ2-3; TCRdb proposes TRBD1, but this gene call is untestable without DNA. The CDR3 spans 16 residues. CDR1 and CDR2 from the germline V gene are LNHDA and SQIVND (reference sequence). This CDR3 is CASRKQGFSSTDTQYF. Supplemented by reference TRBV19 and TRBJ2-3, the full variable domain reads DGGITQSPKYLFRKEGQNVTLSCEQNLNHDAMYWYRQDPGQGLRLIYYSQIVNDFQKGDIAEGYSVSREKKESFPLTVTSAQKNPTAFYLCASRKQGFSSTDTQYFGPGTRLTVL.

The rearrangement uses TRBV6-5 and TRBJ2-6; the TRBD1 assignment by TCRdb is unverifiable without DNA. Per the germline V gene, CDR1 is MNHEY and CDR2 is SVGAGI. This CDR3 has 17 amino acids. CDR3: CASSWDSSSSGANVLTF.

CDR3 region: CSARPGGGYPEAFF. The chain has TRBV20-1 and TRBJ1-1. The CDR3 contains 14 residues. The germline gives CDR1 DFQATT, CDR2 SNEGSKA (reference sequence).

The genes are TRBV7-9 and TRBJ2-1; TCRdb's D call, TRBD1, is unchecked because there is no DNA. The germline V gene has CDR1 SEHNR and CDR2 FQNEAQ (reference sequence). CDR3 length equals 15 residues. The CDR3 reads CASSLAQGGVDEQFF.

This sequence joins TRBV18 and TRBJ2-2; absent DNA, TCRdb's TRBD2 call cannot be checked. The germline CDR1 and CDR2 sequences are KGHSH and LQKENI. The CDR3 has 15 amino acids. CDR3 residues: CASSPATTSGGELFF.

The rearrangement uses TRBV20-1 and TRBJ2-6; absent DNA, TCRdb's TRBD1 call cannot be checked. Germline CDR1 DFQATT, CDR2 SNEGSKA (reference sequence). CDR3 length: 17 residues. CDR3 sequence reads: CSARGRQFFSGANVLTF.

This chain joins TRBV5-1 and TRBJ2-6; TCRdb's assignment of TRBD1 cannot be checked, as there is no DNA. The CDR3 extends over 18 amino acids. The germline gives CDR1 SGHRS, CDR2 YFSETQ. The CDR3 region is CASSLTTGLSSGANVLTF.